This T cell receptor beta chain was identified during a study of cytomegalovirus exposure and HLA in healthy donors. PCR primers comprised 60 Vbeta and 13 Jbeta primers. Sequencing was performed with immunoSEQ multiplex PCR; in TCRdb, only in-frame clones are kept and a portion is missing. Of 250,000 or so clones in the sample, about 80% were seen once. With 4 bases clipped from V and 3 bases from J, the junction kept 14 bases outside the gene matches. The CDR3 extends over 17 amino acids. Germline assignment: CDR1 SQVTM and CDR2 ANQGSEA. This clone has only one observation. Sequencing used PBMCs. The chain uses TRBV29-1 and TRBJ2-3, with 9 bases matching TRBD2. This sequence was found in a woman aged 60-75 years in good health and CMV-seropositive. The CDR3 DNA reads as TGCAGCGTTGTGGGACCGGGCGGGAGGGTAGAGACAGATACGCAGTATTTT. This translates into CSVVGPGGRVETDTQYF.